This passage covers 3 T cell receptor beta chains from one sample sequenced in a study of T-cell memory formation after mild COVID-19. TCRdb reprocessed the 5' RACE reads with MiXCR, giving one entry per CDR3 protein. The repertoire holds 170,000 or so distinct CDR3 sequences, with over 20% as singletons. Material for sequencing was PBMCs or a T cell subset sorted from them (not recorded which). These receptors came from an adult woman who had mild COVID-19 (a few samples of this study predate the infection). Cell type and time point are not known.

This clonotype was counted between two and nine times. The chain combines TRBV6-5 with TRBJ1-2; D perhaps matches TRBD1 (6 bases). The V and J ends lost 0 bases and 2 bases respectively, with 7 bases between them. In germline, CDR1 is MNHEY, CDR2 SVGAGI. The CDR3 is 14 residues long. The CDR3 DNA follows: TGTGCCAGCAGTTACTCTGGGACAAACTATGGCTACACCTTC. Amino acid sequence: CASSYSGTNYGYTF.

The rearrangement links TRBV11-3 to TRBJ1-4; 8 positions match TRBD1. Germline values: CDR1 SGHNT, CDR2 YENEEA. The CDR3 length is 18 residues. V shed 5 bases and J 6 bases; nucleotides not matched to a gene: 17. CDR3 coding DNA: TGTGCCAGCAGCCCCCACTCGACAGGGGATAGGGATGATGAAAAACTGTTTTTT. Protein: CASSPHSTGDRDDEKLFF.

This chain joins TRBV5-1 and TRBJ2-7, with D possibly being TRBD1 (5 bases). CDR1 and CDR2 (germline): SGHRS, YFSETQ. The CDR3 is made up of 17 amino acids. Between the trimmed V and J ends, which lost 0 bases and 3 bases, there was a span of 19 bases. The CDR3 region is CASSLGGLEGWSYEQYF. CDR3 sequence (DNA): TGCGCCAGCAGCTTGGGGGGCCTCGAAGGATGGAGCTACGAGCAGTACTTC.